These 22 T cell receptor beta chains share one sample of origin, sequenced in a study of shared clonotypes between healthy human individuals. Measured with immunoSEQ multiplex PCR; TCRdb has only the in-frame clones, and not every one. Of roughly 890,000 clones in the sample, about 92% were seen once. The naive CD8 population came from CD45RO-negative cells selected for CCR7, without terminally differentiated effector memory CD45RA+ cells. Sequenced: naive CD8+ T cells sorted from blood. Receptors were obtained from a man aged 30 to 39 in good health.

The chain combines TRBV7-8 with TRBJ2-5; 7 bases are shared with TRBD1. CDR3 length equals 13 residues. The germline V gene encodes CDR1 SGHVS and CDR2 FQNEAQ. J was trimmed by 5 bases and V by 5 bases; bases with no gene match: 5. CDR3 bases: TGTGCCAGCAGCGACAGGGTGGAGGAGACCCAGTACTTC. Translated: CASSDRVEETQYF.

This chain joins TRBV5-1 and TRBJ2-7; TRBD2 matches at 13 bases. With 2 bases clipped from V and 7 bases from J, the junction kept 6 bases outside the gene matches. There are 15 residues in the CDR3. Germline assignment: CDR1 SGHRS and CDR2 YFSETQ. Here the CDR3 reads CASSFRLAGGEEQYF. For the CDR3, the DNA is TGCGCCAGCAGCTTCCGACTAGCGGGAGGCGAAGAGCAGTACTTC.

Points on this clone: Other nucleotide sequences in the sample specify the same CDR3. This chain joins TRBV5-4 and TRBJ2-7, with 11 positions matching TRBD1. Germline V gives CDR1 SGHNT, CDR2 YYREEE (reference sequence). The trim removed 4 bases at V and 4 bases at J, leaving 4 bases unmatched. This CDR3 is 14 amino acids long. CDR3 region: CASSLRDRGYEQYF. DNA for the CDR3: TGTGCCAGCAGCCTAAGGGACAGGGGGTACGAGCAGTACTTC.

The genes are TRBV27 and TRBJ2-3; D tentatively reads TRBD1 or TRBD2 (5 bases each). Germline V gene data show CDR1 as MNHEY and CDR2 as SMNVEV (reference sequence). The germline V and J ends were trimmed by 3 bases and 8 bases, with 15 bases remaining between them. This CDR3 is 14 amino acids long. This CDR3 reads CASSLWDAGATQYF. The CDR3 DNA is TGTGCCAGCAGTTTGTGGGATGCCGGGGCTACGCAGTATTTT.

As concerns this clone: The sample carries other DNA sequences with the same CDR3. The V gene is TRBV10-2, the J gene TRBJ2-7; D remains unclear. There are 11 residues in the CDR3. CDR1 is WSHSY, CDR2 SAAADI, per germline. V shed 2 bases and J shed 4 bases, with 3 bases lying between them. CDR3 residues: CASSEGYEQYF. In DNA form, the CDR3 reads TGCGCCAGCAGTGAGGGATACGAGCAGTACTTC.

The gene calls are TRBV9 and TRBJ2-7, with D possibly TRBD1 on 6 matching bases. The CDR3 has 11 amino acids. CDR1 and CDR2 (germline): SGDLS, YYNGEE. Trimming cost V 4 bases and J 5 bases, with 7 bases left between them. The CDR3 here is CASSPGDEQYF. The CDR3, as DNA: TGTGCCAGCAGCCCAGGGGACGAGCAGTACTTC.

This clone has more than one count but fewer than ten. CDR3 DNA: TGTGCCTGGAGTGTACAGGGGAAGAGATTCGAAGGCATTCAGTACTTC. This sequence encodes CAWSVQGKRFEGIQYF. This chain connects TRBV30 to TRBJ2-4, with TRBD1 matching 7 bases. Germline V gene lookup returns CDR1 GTSNPN and CDR2 SVGIG (reference sequence). This CDR3 contains 16 residues. The J segment lost 9 bases and the V segment lost 0 bases, leaving 14 bases of the junction unmatched.

The J gene is TRBJ2-2, the V gene TRBV29-1; D possibly corresponds to TRBD1 (5 bases). Per the germline V gene, CDR1 is SQVTM and CDR2 is ANQGSEA. Trimming removed 5 bases at V and 2 bases at J, with 21 bases between. The CDR3 spans 17 residues. The CDR3 is CSVKAGIAPFNTGELFF. CDR3 DNA sequence: TGCAGCGTTAAGGCAGGGATCGCCCCTTTTAACACCGGGGAGCTGTTTTTT.

This sequence joins TRBV28 and TRBJ1-2; 10 bases are a match to TRBD1. The V segment lost 2 bases and the J segment 5 bases; nucleotides outside the gene matches: 23. Germline loops: CDR1 MDHEN, CDR2 SYDVKM. The CDR3 is 21 residues long. The CDR3 loop reads CASSLGISIGTGQGNLYGYTF. In DNA, the CDR3 is TGTGCCAGCAGTTTAGGTATAAGCATAGGTACGGGACAGGGGAACCTATATGGCTACACCTTC.

This clone was detected once. The genes are TRBV15 and TRBJ2-5; TRBD1 might be the D (5 bases). The V end was cut by 0 bases, the J end by 4 bases, with 12 bases between. Germline V gene lookup returns CDR1 LNHNV and CDR2 YYDKDF (reference sequence). The CDR3 extends over 15 amino acids. DNA of the CDR3: TGTGCCACCAGCAGAGATCTGGGGCGCGGAGAGACCCAGTACTTC. Its protein product is CATSRDLGRGETQYF.

For the CDR3, the DNA is TGTGCCTGGAACACACCTAGGACGGGACATGGAGATACGCAGTATTTT. Translated, it gives CAWNTPRTGHGDTQYF. The V and J genes are TRBV30 and TRBJ2-3; weak D call: TRBD1 (6 bases). CDR3 length equals 16 residues. V was shortened by 4 bases and J by 5 bases, with 22 bases between the two germline ends. Per the germline V gene, CDR1 is GTSNPN and CDR2 is SVGIG (reference sequence).

The chain uses TRBV6-6 and TRBJ2-2; 7 nucleotides line up with TRBD2. The germline V gene encodes CDR1 MNHNY and CDR2 SVGAGI (reference sequence). The CDR3 contains 15 residues. Unmatched junction bases numbered 10, after V lost 11 bases and J lost 1 base. DNA for the CDR3: TGTGCCTGCGTCGGGGGGATCCTGAACACCGGGGAGCTGTTTTTT. Translating gives CACVGGILNTGELFF.

The J gene is TRBJ2-1, the V gene TRBV25-1; 13 bases align to TRBD2. This CDR3 contains 15 residues. The V gene's germline CDR1 is MGHDK and CDR2 SYGVNS. V lost 5 bases to trimming and J lost 7 bases; unmatched junction nucleotides: 5. CDR3 DNA: TGTGCCAGCAGTCGCGGGACTAGCGGGATGAATGAGCAGTTCTTC. It yields the protein CASSRGTSGMNEQFF.

The chain is built from TRBV11-2 and TRBJ2-2; the match to TRBD1 covers 7 bases. J lost 0 bases, V lost 5 bases, and 9 bases had no gene match. The CDR3 sequence is 17 residues long. Germline V CDR1 and CDR2: SGHAT, FQNNGV. CDR3 region: CASSIHDGTANTGELFF. Written as DNA, the CDR3 is TGTGCCAGCAGCATACATGACGGGACAGCGAACACCGGGGAGCTGTTTTTT.

This rearrangement joins TRBV29-1 to TRBJ2-5; D unresolved. The CDR3 runs 14 residues. Trimming shortened V by 4 bases and J by 1 base, and 13 bases separated the two germline ends. The germline V gene encodes CDR1 SQVTM and CDR2 ANQGSEA. CDR3 in DNA: TGCAGCGTTGTAAGGGTGGGGTCCCAAGAGACCCAGTACTTC. Translated, it gives CSVVRVGSQETQYF.

This clone appeared a few times. The V call is TRBV7-9, the J call TRBJ2-3; TRBD2 aligns across 10 bases. Per the germline V gene, CDR1 is SEHNR and CDR2 is FQNEAQ (reference sequence). The CDR3 is made up of 17 amino acids. Trimming cost V 2 bases and J 2 bases; bases outside gene matches: 7. The CDR3 loop is CASSLSSSGRATDTQYF. The CDR3 DNA follows: TGTGCCAGCAGCTTAAGCAGCAGCGGGAGGGCCACAGATACGCAGTATTTT.

The V and J genes are TRBV15 and TRBJ2-7; 14 bases map to TRBD2. The CDR3 sequence is 21 residues long. Germline V gives CDR1 LNHNV, CDR2 YYDKDF (reference sequence). J gave up 2 bases and V 5 bases, and 20 bases lay outside the gene matches. DNA for the CDR3: TGTGCCACCAGCGGAAATGATGGGAAGACTAGCGGGAGGGCCCGGACCTACGAGCAGTACTTC. This encodes CATSGNDGKTSGRARTYEQYF.

This sequence joins TRBV10-3 and TRBJ1-3; 9 bases are shared with TRBD1. The V and J ends lost 10 bases and 2 bases, in that order; junction bases with no gene match: 9. Looked up from germline, CDR1 is ENHRY and CDR2 is SYGVKD. The CDR3 sequence is 15 residues long. The CDR3 DNA is TGTGCCACCCGCGACAGGGGGAATGCTGGAAACACCATATATTTT. This translates into CATRDRGNAGNTIYF.

Turning to this clone: At the DNA level, this CDR3 is encoded by other sequences in the same sample as well. The chain employs TRBV29-1 and TRBJ2-1; the match to TRBD2 covers 8 bases. Germline V CDR1 and CDR2: SQVTM, ANQGSEA. This CDR3 spans 15 amino acids. J lost 4 bases, V lost 3 bases, and 8 bases had no gene match. The CDR3 sequence is CSVDTTSGVYNEQFF. The CDR3 DNA reads TGCAGCGTTGATACAACTAGCGGAGTTTACAATGAGCAGTTCTTC.

The CDR3 here is CASTEGLAGGEAYNEQFF. CDR3 nucleotides: TGTGCCAGTACCGAGGGACTAGCGGGAGGGGAGGCTTACAATGAGCAGTTCTTC. The chain is built from TRBV19 and TRBJ2-1; 16 nucleotides align to TRBD2. Germline CDR1 reads LNHDA; CDR2 reads SQIVND (reference sequence). The CDR3 extends over 18 amino acids. V lost 7 bases to trimming and J lost 4 bases; unmatched junction nucleotides: 10.

This clone was observed once. This chain links TRBV4-1 with TRBJ2-7; D gene unclear. V was shortened by 0 bases and J by 2 bases, with 20 bases between the two germline ends. Germline values: CDR1 MGHRA, CDR2 YSYEKL. There are 18 residues in the CDR3. The CDR3 nucleotides read TGCGCCAGCAGCCAAGACCGGGTATCGCCTAGTCCAGCCTACGAGCAGTACTTC. Its translation is CASSQDRVSPSPAYEQYF.

The CDR3 nucleotides are TGCAGCGGACAGGGAGGGGAAAAACTGTTTTTT. Protein: CSGQGGEKLFF. The V gene is TRBV29-1, the J gene TRBJ1-4; 7 nucleotides align to TRBD1. V was pared by 7 bases and J by 8 bases, with 4 bases of the junction left unmatched. The CDR3 totals 11 residues. Germline assignment: CDR1 SQVTM and CDR2 ANQGSEA.